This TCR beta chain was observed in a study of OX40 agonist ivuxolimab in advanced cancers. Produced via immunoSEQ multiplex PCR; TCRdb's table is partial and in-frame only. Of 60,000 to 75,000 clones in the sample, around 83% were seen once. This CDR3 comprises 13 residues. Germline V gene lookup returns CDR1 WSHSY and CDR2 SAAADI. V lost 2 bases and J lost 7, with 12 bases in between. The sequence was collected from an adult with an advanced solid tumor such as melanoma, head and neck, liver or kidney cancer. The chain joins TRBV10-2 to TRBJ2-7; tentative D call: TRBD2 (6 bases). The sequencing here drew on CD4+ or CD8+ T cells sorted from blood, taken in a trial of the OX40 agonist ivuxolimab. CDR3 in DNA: TGCGCCAGCAGTGAGGGAGGGGTAGGGGAGCAGTACTTC. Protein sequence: CASSEGGVGEQYF.